The 12 T cell receptor beta chains listed next were all sequenced from one sample in a study of blood T cells in healthy people across ages. The authors ran a second PCR of 7 to 11 cycles using a sample-barcoded 5' primer and a J-beta primer mix. TCRdb reprocessed the 5' RACE reads via MiXCR and lists one record per CDR3 protein. Of 1,500,000 or so distinct CDR3 sequences in the sample, roughly 59% were seen once. Sequences were obtained from blood. Receptors were obtained from a man younger than 35 in good health.

The CDR3 nucleotides read TGTGCCACCAGCAGAGGGGTAGCTGGAAACACCATATATTTT. Protein sequence: CATSRGVAGNTIYF. The chain is built from TRBV15 and TRBJ1-3; D not certain. This CDR3 region has 14 residues. Trimming removed 1 base from V and 2 bases from J, with 6 bases in between. From germline, CDR1 is LNHNV and CDR2 YYDKDF (reference sequence).

This clonotype was counted a single time. V and J are TRBV13 and TRBJ1-1; TRBD1 might be the D (5 bases). This CDR3 contains 13 residues. Germline lookup yields CDR1 PRHDT and CDR2 FYEKMQ (reference sequence). With 5 bases removed from V and 8 bases from J, the gap between germline ends came to 15 bases. CDR3: CASSQGTRTEAFF. CDR3 coding DNA: TGTGCCAGCAGCCAAGGGACGAGGACAGAAGCTTTCTTT. The full variable domain, its missing parts supplied by reference TRBV13 and TRBJ1-1, is AAGVIQSPRHLIKEKRETATLKCYPIPRHDTVYWYQQGPGQDPQFLISFYEKMQSDKGSIPDRFSAQQFSDYHSELNMSSLELGDSALYFCASSQGTRTEAFFGQGTRLTVV.

The rearrangement joins TRBV15 to TRBJ2-5; D unclear. CDR3 length: 17 residues. V shed 0 bases and J shed 5 bases, with 19 bases lying between them. Germline loops: CDR1 LNHNV, CDR2 YYDKDF (reference sequence). The CDR3 coding sequence is TGTGCCACCAGCAGAGATCCGGCCAGAACGAGATGGGAGACCCAGTACTTC. Translation: CATSRDPARTRWETQYF.

V is TRBV27 and J is TRBJ1-6, with a weak D call TRBD1 (5 bases). CDR1 MNHEY and CDR2 SMNVEV come from the germline V gene (reference sequence). V lost 5 bases and J lost 10, with 18 bases in between. The CDR3 loop spans 15 amino acids. The CDR3 nucleotides read TGTGCCAGCAGTCCCCGACGGCAGGGTAAATCACCCCTCCACTTT. As protein: CASSPRRQGKSPLHF.

This clonotype was found once. The chain joins TRBV20-1 to TRBJ2-7; D gene unclear. CDR1 is DFQATT, CDR2 SNEGSKA, per germline (reference sequence). The CDR3 is 12 amino acids. CDR3 sequence: CSVIGTGYEQYF. The CDR3 DNA reads as TGCAGCGTAATTGGCACTGGCTACGAGCAGTACTTC.

The V call is TRBV7-9, the J call TRBJ2-5; 10 bases agree with TRBD2. After removal of 4 bases from V and 5 bases from J, the junction contained 7 bases not matched to a gene. Per the germline V gene, CDR1 is SEHNR and CDR2 is FQNEAQ (reference sequence). The CDR3 is made up of 15 amino acids. The CDR3 DNA is TGTGCCAGCAGCTACGAGCTAGCGGGAGATGAGACCCAGTACTTC. It encodes CASSYELAGDETQYF.

The rearrangement joins TRBV10-3 to TRBJ1-1, with D maybe TRBD1 (6 bases). The germline gives CDR1 ENHRY, CDR2 SYGVKD. V was pared by 0 bases and J by 4 bases, with 12 bases between. The CDR3 totals 15 residues. Here the CDR3 reads CAISESDRSFTEAFF. The CDR3 nucleotides are TGTGCCATCAGTGAGTCTGACAGGAGTTTCACTGAAGCTTTCTTT.

The sample holds a few counts of this clonotype. The V and J genes are TRBV9 and TRBJ1-6, with D possibly being TRBD1 (5 bases). V was trimmed by 3 bases and J by 9 bases, leaving 16 bases between them. This CDR3 spans 15 amino acids. Per the germline V gene, CDR1 is SGDLS and CDR2 is YYNGEE. This CDR3 reads CASSAGTMAFSPLHF. DNA of the CDR3: TGTGCCAGCAGCGCTGGGACGATGGCCTTTTCACCCCTCCACTTT.

The chain employs TRBV7-2 and TRBJ1-6; possibly TRBD1 for D (5 bases). The germline V gene has CDR1 SGHTA and CDR2 FQGNSA. V was pared by 5 bases and J by 8 bases, with 19 bases between. CDR3 length: 16 amino acids. Here the CDR3 reads CASSRSGQGGYSPLHF. The CDR3 DNA reads TGTGCCAGCAGCCGAAGCGGCCAGGGCGGATATTCACCCCTCCACTTT.

The chain carries TRBV7-8 and TRBJ1-2; D perhaps matches TRBD1 (5 bases). V was pared by 6 bases and J by 0 bases, with 14 bases between. Germline V gene lookup returns CDR1 SGHVS and CDR2 FQNEAQ. The CDR3 is 15 amino acids. CDR3 amino acids: CASSRGPGTNYGYTF. The CDR3, as DNA: TGTGCCAGCAGTCGGGGCCCAGGGACTAACTATGGCTACACCTTC.

V gene TRBV5-6 combines with J gene TRBJ2-1; D gene ambiguous. Looked up from germline, CDR1 is SGHDT and CDR2 is YYEEEE. V was shortened by 0 bases and J by 9 bases, with 13 bases between the two germline ends. This CDR3 spans 14 amino acids. In DNA form, the CDR3 reads TGTGCCAGCAGCTTGGCCGCACTGGATTTTGAGCAGTTCTTC. As protein: CASSLAALDFEQFF.

In its sample, this clonotype was seen a few times. The chain carries TRBV11-2 and TRBJ2-3, with D perhaps TRBD1 or TRBD2 (5 bases each). CDR3 length: 19 amino acids. CDR1 is SGHAT, CDR2 FQNNGV, per germline. V was pared by 6 bases and J by 0 bases, with 25 bases between. The CDR3 DNA follows: TGTGCCAGCAGTTCTGGCAGGGTTTGGACTCGGAGGAGCACAGATACGCAGTATTTT. This encodes CASSSGRVWTRRSTDTQYF.